This record covers a single T cell receptor beta chain. It lacks a known antigen. No much larger clonotype is one base removed from it; base qualities were not supplied. The library was produced with multiplex PCR. Sequencing used an Illumina HiSeq 4000. TCR beta libraries were built with iRepertoire HTBI primers and Arm-PCR amplification of CDR3 regions. Before sequencing, the PCR products underwent gel purification. The study's processing was this. Across samples, 60 to 70 TRBV and roughly 13 TRBJ segments were identified and used for gene usage analysis of CDR3 amino acid clonotypes. COPE and FqMerger were used to merge the filtered high-quality paired reads into contigs. Contigs were aligned with BLAST to IMGT TRBV, TRBD and TRBJ reference genes, and CDR3 was defined per IMGT. Any clonotype with a frequency above 0.1% was classified as a highly expanded clone. Shannon entropy served as the measure of repertoire diversity, while the Gini coefficient captured V-J evenness. Public clonotypes were defined as clonotypes shared by more than one individual. The raw public reads went through TCRdb reprocessing: fastp at Q25, MiXCR clone calling, in-frame beta chains kept. Rows are unified per CDR3 protein, each entry keeping the most common DNA and genes. In this record, the V and J calls reflect TCRdb's handling and not the investigators' own analysis. Present in this sample are 560,000 or so distinct CDR3 sequences, approximately 16% of which were seen just once. Together, the top ten hold more than 10% of the sample.

The germline V gene sets CDR1 to MGHRA and CDR2 to YSYEKL. V has 4 bases trimmed and J has 0 bases trimmed; junction bases matching no gene number 13. The cysteine opens and the phenylalanine closes a CDR3 of 19 amino acids. The entry retains the CDR3 DNA only, 57 bases that are in frame from base 1. The data were obtained in a study of regulatory T cells in long-lasting Graves disease (dated by TCRdb to the early 2020s). Regarding the study in general: Newly diagnosed Graves' disease patients had taken antithyroid drugs for less than 3 months. Persistent Graves' disease patients were compared with newly diagnosed Graves' disease patients by peripheral blood TCR sequencing and RNA sequencing. The study was conducted in China and was registered as a clinical trial. A total of around 35 samples underwent TCR sequencing, from about 13 patients with persistent Graves' disease and 20 or so patients with newly diagnosed Graves' disease. Here is what the overall study found, with its caveats: Sequencing and analysis were restricted to the TCR beta chain. Persistent patients shared more public clonotypes among themselves (around 2,500) than newly diagnosed patients did (more than 950). As a limitation, the authors acknowledged that the small sample size may reduce accuracy. Compared with newly diagnosed patients, persistent Graves' disease patients had lower TCR Shannon entropy and fewer highly expanded clones, which suggests clonal expansion. Preferential use of TRBV28, TRBJ1-2 and TRBJ2-5 was observed in persistent disease, whereas TRBV20-1 and TRBJ2-1 were favored in newly diagnosed disease. Only peripheral blood was studied, because thyroid tissue, the primary lesion, was inaccessible.

This specimen's time point label, per the study, means: newly diagnosed GD, antithyroid drugs for less than 3 months. For both TCR sequencing and RNA sequencing, RNA was extracted from PBMCs using TRIzol. The diagnosis of Graves' disease followed American Thyroid Association guidelines. The patients came from an endocrinology department in Xi'an, China. From each patient, approximately 10 milliliters of peripheral blood was collected into an EDTA anticoagulant tube. Ficoll Paque Plus density gradient separation was used to isolate PBMCs, and no additional T cell sorting was done. An Agilent 2100 Bioanalyzer and agarose gel were used to assess RNA quality, and a NanoDrop 2000 was used to measure RNA concentration. The sample also formed part of further work on T cells in Graves' hyperthyroidism and ophthalmopathy. The second study reports: Stable Graves' hyperthyroidism was defined as no progression to ophthalmopathy during 18 months of follow-up. The hyperthyroidism patients were between 18 and 65 years old and newly diagnosed, with a disease duration of less than 2 months. The study excluded patients with uncontrolled infections, other autoimmune diseases, pregnancy or lactation. Diagnoses were established on the basis of clinical symptoms, serum thyroxine and TRAb, thyroid ultrasound, and orbital computed tomography. A first-round RT-PCR of the TCR CDR3 used the HTBI primer set with the Qiagen OneStep RT-PCR kit. Most expanded thyroid clonotypes (frequency above 0.001) were also found in blood, which suggests that blood repertoires may mirror thyroid immune responses. Ophthalmopathy was separated from stable hyperthyroidism by a 13 V-J signature model, with 87.88% sensitivity and approximately 81% specificity obtained in cross-validation and 80%/75% obtained in testing. During validation, the model predicted progression to ophthalmopathy a median of approximately 6 months ahead of onset, with approximately 70% sensitivity and roughly 75% specificity. A discovery cohort of about 95 patients, 43 with Graves' ophthalmopathy and about 58 with stable Graves' hyperthyroidism, was used to find distinguishing TCR V-J signatures. Prospective prediction of ophthalmopathy was tested in an independent validation cohort of approximately 18 hyperthyroidism patients and 15 to 17 patients who later progressed to ophthalmopathy. The approximately 90 discovery patients were randomly split 7:3 into training and test sets. In several Graves' hyperthyroidism patients, the study also compared T-cell repertoires from thyroid tissue with T-cell repertoires from blood. Following sampling, methimazole starting at 30 mg daily was given to hyperthyroidism patients, and high-dose intravenous methylprednisolone was given to ophthalmopathy patients. Libraries were constructed in a second round of multiplex PCR, after which size selection and purification were carried out. Sequencing of the libraries was done on an Illumina HiSeq2000 using paired-end 100 bp reads. SOAPnuke was used to process the raw data, throwing out any read that contained adapters or uncalled bases, had a mean Phred below 15, or lacked an exact constant-primer or identifier match. High-quality paired reads were merged with COPE v1.2.5, and unique nucleotide sequences were defined as clonotypes. MiTCR v1.1 was used to align clonotypes to the IMGT TRBV, TRBD and TRBJ reference segments. Analysis was restricted to V-J combinations with a frequency above 0.0001, which covered about 99% of repertoires. The TCS score was defined as F50 (clonal expansion) divided by E x V (chaos), with BLOSUM62-based TCRdist calculated between CDR3 peptides within each V-J. Welch's t-statistics and random forest reduced 514 V-J features to about 13, which were used in a naive Bayes classifier (R e1071). No statistical method was used to set the sample size in advance, and investigators knew the group allocation. TCR Vbeta CDR3 sequencing of 120 to 150 peripheral blood samples (about 45 ophthalmopathy, about 74 hyperthyroidism and some 17 progressor patients) is reported in the paper.

The chain links TRBV4-1 with TRBJ2-1, with 9 junctional bases fitting TRBD2. The sequence derives from a man aged 18 to 29 with Graves disease. Donor details come from another sample of the same person, matched by shared clones. Sequences were derived from peripheral blood mononuclear cells (PBMCs), sampled at new diagnosis, from a patient treated with antithyroid drugs. The nucleotides read TGCGCCAGCAGCCCGAGCCCAGCCCTAGCGGGATCCTCCTACAATGAGCAGTTCTTC. This sequence encodes CASSPSPALAGSSYNEQFF.